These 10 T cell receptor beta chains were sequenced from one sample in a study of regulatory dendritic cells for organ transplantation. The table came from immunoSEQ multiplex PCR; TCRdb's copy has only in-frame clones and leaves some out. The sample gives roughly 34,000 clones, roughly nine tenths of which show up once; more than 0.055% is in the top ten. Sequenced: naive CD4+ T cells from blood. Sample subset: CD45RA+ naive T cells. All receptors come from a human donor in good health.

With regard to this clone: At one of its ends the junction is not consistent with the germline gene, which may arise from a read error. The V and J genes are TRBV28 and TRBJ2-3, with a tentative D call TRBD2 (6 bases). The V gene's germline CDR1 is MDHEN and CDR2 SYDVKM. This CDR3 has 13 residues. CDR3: CASKGGPPDTQYF. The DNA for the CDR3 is TGTGCTAGCAAGGGAGGCCCCCCAGATACGCAGTATTTT. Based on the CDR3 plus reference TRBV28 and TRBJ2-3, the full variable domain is DVKVTQSSRYLVKRTGEKVFLECVQDMDHENMFWYRQDPGLGLRLIYFSYDVKMKEKGDIPEGYSVSREKKERFSLILESASTNQTSMYLCASKGGPPDTQYFGPGTRLTVL.

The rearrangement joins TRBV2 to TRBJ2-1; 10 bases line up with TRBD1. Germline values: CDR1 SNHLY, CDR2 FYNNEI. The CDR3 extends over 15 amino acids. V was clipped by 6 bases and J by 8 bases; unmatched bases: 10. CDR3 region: CASSGGTGEWDEQFF. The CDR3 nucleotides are TGTGCCAGCAGCGGAGGGACAGGGGAGTGGGATGAGCAGTTCTTC. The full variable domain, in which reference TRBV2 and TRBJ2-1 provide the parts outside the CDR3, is EPEVTQTPSHQVTQMGQEVILRCVPISNHLYFYWYRQILGQKVEFLVSFYNNEISEKSEIFDDQFSVERPDGSNFTLKIRSTKLEDSAMYFCASSGGTGEWDEQFFGPGTRLTVL.

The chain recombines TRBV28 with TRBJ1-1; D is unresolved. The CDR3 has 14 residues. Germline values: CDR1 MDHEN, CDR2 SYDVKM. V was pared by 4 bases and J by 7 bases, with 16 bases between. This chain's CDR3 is CASSWLADGVEAFF. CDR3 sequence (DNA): TGTGCCAGCAGTTGGCTGGCAGACGGGGTTGAAGCTTTCTTT. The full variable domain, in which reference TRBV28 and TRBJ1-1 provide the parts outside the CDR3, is DVKVTQSSRYLVKRTGEKVFLECVQDMDHENMFWYRQDPGLGLRLIYFSYDVKMKEKGDIPEGYSVSREKKERFSLILESASTNQTSMYLCASSWLADGVEAFFGQGTRLTVV.

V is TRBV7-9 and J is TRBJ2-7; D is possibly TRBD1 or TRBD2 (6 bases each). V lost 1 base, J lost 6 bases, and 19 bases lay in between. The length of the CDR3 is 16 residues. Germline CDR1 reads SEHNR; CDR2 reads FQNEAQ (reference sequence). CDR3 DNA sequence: TGTGCCAGCAGCTTAGGAGGGGGGTCGACTCCTCTCGAGCAGTACTTC. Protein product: CASSLGGGSTPLEQYF.

In DNA form, the CDR3 reads TGTGCCAGTAAATGGAACTATGGCTACACCTTC. It translates to CASKWNYGYTF. The genes are TRBV19 and TRBJ1-2, with unresolved D. With 7 bases removed from V and 2 bases from J, the gap between germline ends came to 5 bases. Germline lookup yields CDR1 LNHDA and CDR2 SQIVND (reference sequence). The length of the CDR3 is 11 residues.

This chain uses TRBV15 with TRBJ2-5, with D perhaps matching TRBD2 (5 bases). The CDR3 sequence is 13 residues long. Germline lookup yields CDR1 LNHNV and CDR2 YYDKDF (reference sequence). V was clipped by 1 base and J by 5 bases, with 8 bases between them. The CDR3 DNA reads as TGTGCCACCAGCAGAGGTCGGAGGGAGACCCAGTACTTC. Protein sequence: CATSRGRRETQYF.

The CDR3 nucleotides read TGTGCCAGCAGCTTGGCCCGTTTGGGCGGGGGCACAGATACGCAGTATTTT. Translation: CASSLARLGGGTDTQYF. The J gene is TRBJ2-3, the V gene TRBV5-8; D is perhaps TRBD2 (6 bases). This CDR3 comprises 17 residues. CDR1 SGHTS and CDR2 YDEGEE come from the germline V gene. The ends were cut back, 0 bases at V and 1 base at J, with 15 bases in the middle.

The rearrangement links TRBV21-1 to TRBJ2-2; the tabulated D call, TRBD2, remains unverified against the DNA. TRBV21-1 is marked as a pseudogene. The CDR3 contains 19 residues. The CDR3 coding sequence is TGTGCCAGCAGCTTAAACCCCGGGACTCCCTTTTCTTCTACCGGGGAGCTGTTTTTT. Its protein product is CASSLNPGTPFSSTGELFF.

Here the CDR3 DNA reads TGTGCCAGCAGTAAAGGGACAGCCGCAACGAACGTCAAGAGCTCCTACAATGAGCAGTTCTTC. This sequence encodes CASSKGTAATNVKSSYNEQFF. The V call is TRBV6-1, the J call TRBJ2-1, with 7 bases identical to TRBD1. J gave up 0 bases and V 5 bases, and 22 bases lay outside the gene matches. In germline, CDR1 is MNHNS, CDR2 SASEGT. The CDR3 contains 21 residues.

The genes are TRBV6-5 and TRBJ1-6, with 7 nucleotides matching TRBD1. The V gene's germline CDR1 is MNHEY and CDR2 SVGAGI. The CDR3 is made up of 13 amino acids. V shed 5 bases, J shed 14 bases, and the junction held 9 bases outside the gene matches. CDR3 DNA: TGTGCCAGCAGTCAGAGGGGGCCCGGGGCCCTCCACTTT. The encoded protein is CASSQRGPGALHF.